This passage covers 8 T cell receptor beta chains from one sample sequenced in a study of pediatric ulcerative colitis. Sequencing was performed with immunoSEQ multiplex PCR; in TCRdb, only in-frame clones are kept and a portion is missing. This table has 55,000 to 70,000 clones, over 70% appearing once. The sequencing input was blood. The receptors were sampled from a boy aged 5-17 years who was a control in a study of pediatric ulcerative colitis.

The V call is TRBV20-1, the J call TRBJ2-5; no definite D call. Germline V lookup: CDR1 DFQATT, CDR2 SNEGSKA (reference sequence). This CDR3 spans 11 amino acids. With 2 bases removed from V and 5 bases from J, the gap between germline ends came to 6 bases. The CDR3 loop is CSARRRETQYF. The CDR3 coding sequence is TGCAGTGCTAGAAGGCGGGAGACCCAGTACTTC.

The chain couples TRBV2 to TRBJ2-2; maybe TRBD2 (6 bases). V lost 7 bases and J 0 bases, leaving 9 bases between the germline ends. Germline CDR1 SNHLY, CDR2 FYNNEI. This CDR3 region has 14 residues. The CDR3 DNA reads TGTGCCAGCATTCGGACTACGAACACCGGGGAGCTGTTTTTT. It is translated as CASIRTTNTGELFF.

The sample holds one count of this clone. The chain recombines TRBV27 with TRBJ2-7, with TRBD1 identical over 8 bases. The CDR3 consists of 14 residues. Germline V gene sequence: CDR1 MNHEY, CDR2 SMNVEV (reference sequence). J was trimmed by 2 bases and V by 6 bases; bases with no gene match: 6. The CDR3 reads CASRLDRAPYEQYF. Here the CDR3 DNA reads TGTGCCAGCAGACTGGACAGGGCCCCCTACGAGCAGTACTTC.

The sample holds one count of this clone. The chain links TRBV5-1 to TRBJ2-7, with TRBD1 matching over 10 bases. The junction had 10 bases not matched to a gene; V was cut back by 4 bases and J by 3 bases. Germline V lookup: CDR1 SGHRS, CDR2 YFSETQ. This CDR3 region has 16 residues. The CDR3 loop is CASSTRQGALGYEQYF. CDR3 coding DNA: TGCGCCAGCAGCACTAGACAGGGGGCCCTCGGCTACGAGCAGTACTTC.

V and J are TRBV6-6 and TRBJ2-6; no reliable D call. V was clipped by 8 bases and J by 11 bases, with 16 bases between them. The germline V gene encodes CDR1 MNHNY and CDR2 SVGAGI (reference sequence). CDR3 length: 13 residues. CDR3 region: CASWGGFEDVLTF. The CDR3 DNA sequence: TGTGCCAGCTGGGGTGGATTTGAGGACGTCCTGACTTTC.

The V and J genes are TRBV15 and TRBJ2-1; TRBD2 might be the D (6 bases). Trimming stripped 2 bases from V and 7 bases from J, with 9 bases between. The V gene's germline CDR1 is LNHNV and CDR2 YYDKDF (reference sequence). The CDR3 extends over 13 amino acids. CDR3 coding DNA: TGTGCCACCAGCAGAAGGGACTTGAATGAGCAGTTCTTC. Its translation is CATSRRDLNEQFF.

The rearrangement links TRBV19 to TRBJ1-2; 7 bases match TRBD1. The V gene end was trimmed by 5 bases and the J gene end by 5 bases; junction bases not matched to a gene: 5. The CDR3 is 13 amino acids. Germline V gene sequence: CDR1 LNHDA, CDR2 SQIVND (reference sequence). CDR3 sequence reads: CASSLGTAYGYTF. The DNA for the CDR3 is TGTGCCAGTAGTCTTGGGACAGCTTATGGCTACACCTTC.

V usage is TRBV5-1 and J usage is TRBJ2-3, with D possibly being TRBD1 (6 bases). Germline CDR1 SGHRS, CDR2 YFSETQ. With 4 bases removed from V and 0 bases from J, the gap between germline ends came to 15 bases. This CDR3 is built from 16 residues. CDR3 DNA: TGCGCCAGCAGCCCGAAGGGGGTTCCTAGCACAGATACGCAGTATTTT. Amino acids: CASSPKGVPSTDTQYF.